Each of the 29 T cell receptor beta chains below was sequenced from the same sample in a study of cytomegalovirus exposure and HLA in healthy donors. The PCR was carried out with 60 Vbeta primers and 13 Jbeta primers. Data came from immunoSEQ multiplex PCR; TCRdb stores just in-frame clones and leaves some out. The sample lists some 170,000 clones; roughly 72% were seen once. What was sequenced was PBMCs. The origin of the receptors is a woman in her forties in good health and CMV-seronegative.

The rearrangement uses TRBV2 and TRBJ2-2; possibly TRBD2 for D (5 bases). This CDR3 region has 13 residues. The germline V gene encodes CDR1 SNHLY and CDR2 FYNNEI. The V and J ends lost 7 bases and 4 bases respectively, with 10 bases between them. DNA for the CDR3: TGTGCCAGCACCTCTGAGGGCACCGGGGAGCTGTTTTTT. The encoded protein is CASTSEGTGELFF.

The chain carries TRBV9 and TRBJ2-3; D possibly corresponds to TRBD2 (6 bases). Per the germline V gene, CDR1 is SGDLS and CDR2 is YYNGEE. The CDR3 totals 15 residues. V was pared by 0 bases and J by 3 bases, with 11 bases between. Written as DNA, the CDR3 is TGTGCCAGCAGCGTAGTTAGGACTACGACAGATACGCAGTATTTT. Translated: CASSVVRTTTDTQYF.

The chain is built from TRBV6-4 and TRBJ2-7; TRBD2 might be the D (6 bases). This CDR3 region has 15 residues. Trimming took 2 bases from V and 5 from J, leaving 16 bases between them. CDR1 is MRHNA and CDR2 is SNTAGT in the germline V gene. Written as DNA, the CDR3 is TGTGCCAGCAGTGACGGGGCGGGGAAAACCCACGAGCAGTACTTC. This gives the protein CASSDGAGKTHEQYF.

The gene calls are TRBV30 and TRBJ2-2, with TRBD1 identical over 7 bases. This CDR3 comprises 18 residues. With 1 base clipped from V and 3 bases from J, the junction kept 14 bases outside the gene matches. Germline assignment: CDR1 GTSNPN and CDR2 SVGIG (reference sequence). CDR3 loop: CAWSGGSEQGFDTGELFF. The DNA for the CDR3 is TGTGCCTGGAGTGGAGGTAGTGAACAGGGGTTCGACACCGGGGAGCTGTTTTTT. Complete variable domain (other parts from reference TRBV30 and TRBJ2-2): SQTIHQWPATLVQPVGSPLSLECTVEGTSNPNLYWYRQAAGRGLQLLFYSVGIGQISSEVPQNLSASRPQDRQFILSSKKLLLSDSGFYLCAWSGGSEQGFDTGELFFGEGSRLTVL.

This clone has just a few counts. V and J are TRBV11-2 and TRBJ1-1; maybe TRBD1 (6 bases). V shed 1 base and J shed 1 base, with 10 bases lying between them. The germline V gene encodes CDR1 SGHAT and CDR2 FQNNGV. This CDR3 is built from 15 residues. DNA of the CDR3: TGTGCCAGCAGCTTAGGGACAGTTACGAACACTGAAGCTTTCTTT. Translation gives CASSLGTVTNTEAFF.

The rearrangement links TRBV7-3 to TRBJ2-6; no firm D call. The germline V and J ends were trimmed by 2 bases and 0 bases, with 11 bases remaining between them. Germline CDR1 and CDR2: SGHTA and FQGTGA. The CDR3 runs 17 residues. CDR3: CASSLPYMVSGANVLTF. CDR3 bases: TGTGCCAGCAGCTTACCGTACATGGTCTCTGGGGCCAACGTCCTGACTTTC.

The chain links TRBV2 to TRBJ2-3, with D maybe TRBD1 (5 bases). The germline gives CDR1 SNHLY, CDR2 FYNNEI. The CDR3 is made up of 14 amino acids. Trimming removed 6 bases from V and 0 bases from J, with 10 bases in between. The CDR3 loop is CASRTATSTDTQYF. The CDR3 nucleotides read TGTGCCAGCAGGACAGCCACCAGCACAGATACGCAGTATTTT.

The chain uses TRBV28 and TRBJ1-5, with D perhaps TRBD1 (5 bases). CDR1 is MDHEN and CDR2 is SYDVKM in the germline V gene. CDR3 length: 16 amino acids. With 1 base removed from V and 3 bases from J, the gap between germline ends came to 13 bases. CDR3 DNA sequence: TGTGCCAGCAGTTTATTTCCAGGGCAAAACAATCAGCCCCAGCATTTT. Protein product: CASSLFPGQNNQPQHF.

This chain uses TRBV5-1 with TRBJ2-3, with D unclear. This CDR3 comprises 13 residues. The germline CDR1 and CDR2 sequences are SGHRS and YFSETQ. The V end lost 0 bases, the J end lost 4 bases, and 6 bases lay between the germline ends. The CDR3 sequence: CASSLGLADTQYF. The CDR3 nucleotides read TGCGCCAGCAGCTTGGGACTTGCAGATACGCAGTATTTT.

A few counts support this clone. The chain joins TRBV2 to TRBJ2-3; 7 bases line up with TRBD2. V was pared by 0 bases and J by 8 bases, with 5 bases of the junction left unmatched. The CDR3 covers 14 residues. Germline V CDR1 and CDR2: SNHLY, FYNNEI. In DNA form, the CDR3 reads TGTGCCAGCAGTGAAGCGCTTTGGGGGGGTACGCAGTATTTT. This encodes CASSEALWGGTQYF.

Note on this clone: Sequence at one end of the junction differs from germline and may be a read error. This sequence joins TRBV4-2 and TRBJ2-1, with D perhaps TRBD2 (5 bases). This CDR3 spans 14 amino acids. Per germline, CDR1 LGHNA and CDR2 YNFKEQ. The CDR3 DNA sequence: TGTGCCAGCAGCCCTCGGACTCAAGACAATGGGCAGTTCTTC. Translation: CASSPRTQDNGQFF.

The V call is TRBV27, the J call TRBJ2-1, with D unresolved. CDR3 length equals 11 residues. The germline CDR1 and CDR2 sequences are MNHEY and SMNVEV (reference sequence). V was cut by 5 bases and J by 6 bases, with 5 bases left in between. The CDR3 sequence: CASSQANEQFF. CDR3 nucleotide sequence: TGTGCCAGCAGTCAAGCCAATGAGCAGTTCTTC.

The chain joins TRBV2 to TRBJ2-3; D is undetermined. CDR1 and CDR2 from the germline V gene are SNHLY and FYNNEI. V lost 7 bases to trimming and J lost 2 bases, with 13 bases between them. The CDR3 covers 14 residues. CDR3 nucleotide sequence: TGTGCCAGCACCCTGCGCGGAACCACAGATACGCAGTATTTT. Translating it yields CASTLRGTTDTQYF.

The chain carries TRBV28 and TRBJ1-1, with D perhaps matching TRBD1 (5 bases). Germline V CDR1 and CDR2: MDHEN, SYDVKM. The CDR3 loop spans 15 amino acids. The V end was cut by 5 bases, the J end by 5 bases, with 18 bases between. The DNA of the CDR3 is TGTGCCAGCAGTCTCCCCCCGGGGGTAGCGACTGAAGCTTTCTTT. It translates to CASSLPPGVATEAFF.

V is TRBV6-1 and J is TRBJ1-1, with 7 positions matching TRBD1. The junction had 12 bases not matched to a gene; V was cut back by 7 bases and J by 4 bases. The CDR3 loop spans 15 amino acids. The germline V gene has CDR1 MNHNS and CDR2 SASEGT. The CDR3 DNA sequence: TGTGCCAGCACCCGTACACAGGGGCGGGTCACTGAAGCTTTCTTT. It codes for CASTRTQGRVTEAFF.

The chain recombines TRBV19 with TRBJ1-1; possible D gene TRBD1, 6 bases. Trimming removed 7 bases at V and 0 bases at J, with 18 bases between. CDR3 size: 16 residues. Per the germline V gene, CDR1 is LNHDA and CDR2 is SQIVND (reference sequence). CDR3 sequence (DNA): TGTGCCAGTACCAGACCGACAGGAAGAATGAACACTGAAGCTTTCTTT. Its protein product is CASTRPTGRMNTEAFF.

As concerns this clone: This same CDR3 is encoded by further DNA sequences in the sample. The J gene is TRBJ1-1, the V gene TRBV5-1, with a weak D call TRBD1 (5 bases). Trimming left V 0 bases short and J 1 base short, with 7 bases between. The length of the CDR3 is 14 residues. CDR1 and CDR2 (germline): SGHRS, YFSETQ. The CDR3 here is CASSLGQPNTEAFF. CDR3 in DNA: TGCGCCAGCAGCTTGGGACAGCCGAACACTGAAGCTTTCTTT.

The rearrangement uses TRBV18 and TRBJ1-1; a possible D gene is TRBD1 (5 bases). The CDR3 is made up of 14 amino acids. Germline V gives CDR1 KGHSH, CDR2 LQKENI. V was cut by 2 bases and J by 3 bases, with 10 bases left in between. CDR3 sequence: CASSPAGRDTEAFF. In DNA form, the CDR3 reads TGTGCCAGCTCACCAGCAGGGAGGGACACTGAAGCTTTCTTT. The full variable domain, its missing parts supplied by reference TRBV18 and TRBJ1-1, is NAGVMQNPRHLVRRRGQEARLRCSPMKGHSHVYWYRQLPEEGLKFMVYLQKENIIDESGMPKERFSAEFPKEGPSILRIQQVVRGDSAAYFCASSPAGRDTEAFFGQGTRLTVV.

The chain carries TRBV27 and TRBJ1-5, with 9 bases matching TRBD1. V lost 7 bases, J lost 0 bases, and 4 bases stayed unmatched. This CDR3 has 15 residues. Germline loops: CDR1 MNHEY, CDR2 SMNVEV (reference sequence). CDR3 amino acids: CASTATGGSNQPQHF. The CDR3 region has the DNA TGTGCCAGCACCGCGACAGGGGGTAGCAATCAGCCCCAGCATTTT.

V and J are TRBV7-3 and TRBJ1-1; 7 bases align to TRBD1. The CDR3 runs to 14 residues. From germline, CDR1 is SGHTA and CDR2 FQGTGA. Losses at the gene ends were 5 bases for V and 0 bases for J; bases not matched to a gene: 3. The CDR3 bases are TGTGCCAGCAGCAAGGGACAGATGAACACTGAAGCTTTCTTT. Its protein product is CASSKGQMNTEAFF.

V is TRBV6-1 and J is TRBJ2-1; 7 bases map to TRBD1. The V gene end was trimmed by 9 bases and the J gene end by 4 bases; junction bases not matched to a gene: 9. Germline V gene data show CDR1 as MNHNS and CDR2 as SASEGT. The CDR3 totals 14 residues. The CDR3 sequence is CASRARDRYNEQFF. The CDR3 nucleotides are TGTGCCAGTCGAGCCCGGGACAGATACAATGAGCAGTTCTTC.

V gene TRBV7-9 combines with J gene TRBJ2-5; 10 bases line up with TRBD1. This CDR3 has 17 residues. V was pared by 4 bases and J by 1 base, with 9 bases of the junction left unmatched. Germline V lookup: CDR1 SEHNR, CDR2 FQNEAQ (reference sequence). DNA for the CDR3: TGTGCCAGCAGCTCACCGCCCTGGGACAGGGGCCAAGAGACCCAGTACTTC. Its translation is CASSSPPWDRGQETQYF.

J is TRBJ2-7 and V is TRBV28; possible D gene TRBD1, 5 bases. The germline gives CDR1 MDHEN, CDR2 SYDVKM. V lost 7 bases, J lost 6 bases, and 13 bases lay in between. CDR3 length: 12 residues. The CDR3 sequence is CASTSSRGEQYF. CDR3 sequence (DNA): TGTGCCAGCACCTCCAGTAGGGGCGAGCAGTACTTC.

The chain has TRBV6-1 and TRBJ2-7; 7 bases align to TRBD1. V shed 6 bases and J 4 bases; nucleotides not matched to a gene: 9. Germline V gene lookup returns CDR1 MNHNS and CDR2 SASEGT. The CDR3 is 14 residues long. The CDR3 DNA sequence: TGTGCCAGCAGCGATCCGGGACAGCTGTACGAGCAGTACTTC. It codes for CASSDPGQLYEQYF.

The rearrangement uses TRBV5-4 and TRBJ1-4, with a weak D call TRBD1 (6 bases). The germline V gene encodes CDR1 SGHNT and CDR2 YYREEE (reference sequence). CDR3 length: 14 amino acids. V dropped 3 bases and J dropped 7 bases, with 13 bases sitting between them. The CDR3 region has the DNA TGTGCCAGCAGCTCAACAGGGTCCCCTGAAAAACTGTTTTTT. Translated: CASSSTGSPEKLFF.

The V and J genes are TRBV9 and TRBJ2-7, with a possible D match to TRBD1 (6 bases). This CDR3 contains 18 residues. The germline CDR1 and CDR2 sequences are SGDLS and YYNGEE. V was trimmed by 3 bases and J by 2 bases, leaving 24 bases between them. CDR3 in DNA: TGTGCCAGCAGCGCATTGGGGACAAGGGTTTCTTGGACCTACGAGCAGTACTTC. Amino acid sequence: CASSALGTRVSWTYEQYF.

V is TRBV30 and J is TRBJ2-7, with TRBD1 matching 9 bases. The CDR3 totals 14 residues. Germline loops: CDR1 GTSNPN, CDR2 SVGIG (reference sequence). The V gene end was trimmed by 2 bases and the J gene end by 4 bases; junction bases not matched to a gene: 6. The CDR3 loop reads CAWSMRDREYEQYF. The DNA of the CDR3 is TGTGCCTGGAGTATGAGGGACAGGGAATACGAGCAGTACTTC.

The CDR3 is CASSVNYPGETQYF. The CDR3 coding sequence is TGTGCCAGCAGTGTTAACTACCCGGGGGAGACCCAGTACTTC. The rearrangement uses TRBV25-1 and TRBJ2-5; possibly TRBD2 for D (5 bases). V was cut by 4 bases and J by 5 bases, with 14 bases left in between. Looked up from germline, CDR1 is MGHDK and CDR2 is SYGVNS. This CDR3 has 14 residues.

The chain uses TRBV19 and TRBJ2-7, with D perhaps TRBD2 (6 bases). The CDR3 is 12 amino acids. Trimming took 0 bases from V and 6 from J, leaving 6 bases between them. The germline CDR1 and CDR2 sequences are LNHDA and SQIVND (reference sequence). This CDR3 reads CASSIEGGEQYF. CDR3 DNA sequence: TGTGCCAGTAGTATAGAGGGGGGCGAGCAGTACTTC.